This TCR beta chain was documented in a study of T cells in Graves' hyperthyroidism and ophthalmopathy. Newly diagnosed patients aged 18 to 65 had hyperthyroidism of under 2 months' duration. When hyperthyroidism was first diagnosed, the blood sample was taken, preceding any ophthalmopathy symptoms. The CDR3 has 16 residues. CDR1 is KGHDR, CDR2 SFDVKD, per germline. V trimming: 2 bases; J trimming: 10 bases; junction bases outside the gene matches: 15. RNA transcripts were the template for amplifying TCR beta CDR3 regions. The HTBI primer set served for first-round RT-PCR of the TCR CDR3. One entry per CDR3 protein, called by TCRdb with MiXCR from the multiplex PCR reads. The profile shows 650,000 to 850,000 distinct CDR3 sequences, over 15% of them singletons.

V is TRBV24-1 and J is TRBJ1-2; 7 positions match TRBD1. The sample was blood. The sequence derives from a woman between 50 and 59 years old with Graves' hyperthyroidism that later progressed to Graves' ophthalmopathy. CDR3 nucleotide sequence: TGTGCCACCAGTGATTCATGGACAGGAAAACCACTATCCTACACCTTC. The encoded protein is CATSDSWTGKPLSYTF.